The sequence of this TCR beta chain was determined in a study of T cell responses to AZD1222 COVID-19 vaccine. The data were produced by immunoSEQ multiplex PCR, yet TCRdb's version contains in-frame clones alone and is incomplete. Among 150,000 to 200,000 clones listed, about 90% were seen once. The sequencing here drew on peripheral blood, taken on day 0 of AZD1222 vaccination. This receptor was identified in an adult in good health.

CDR3 in DNA: TGTGCCAGCTCACTCAAACTACCAACGCAAGGGGGGCAAGAGACCCAGTACTTC. Its translation: CASSLKLPTQGGQETQYF. J is TRBJ2-5 and V is TRBV18; D is perhaps TRBD1 or TRBD2 (6 bases each). V lost 4 bases and J 2 bases, leaving 23 bases between the germline ends. The CDR3 totals 18 residues. Germline V lookup: CDR1 KGHSH, CDR2 LQKENI.